A selection of T cell receptor beta chains follows, all from one sample in a study of STAT5B mutations in CD4+ large granular lymphocyte leukemia. Assay used: immunoSEQ multiplex PCR; TCRdb lists only in-frame clones, some missing. The data contain approximately 32,000 clones, 88% of them singletons. Sequencing was carried out using CD4+ T cells from blood buffy coats. The receptors were gathered from a human donor in good health. CDR3s include the opening cysteine and the closing phenylalanine or tryptophan. D genes are given only for firm matches. The size field is filled for only some rows; it gives once, few, many or a size class.

V gene,J gene,clone size,D gene,CDR3 length,CDR3 DNA,CDR3 protein
TRBV21-1,TRBJ2-7,-,-,15,TGTGCCAGCAGCAATTACGCAGGGTACGCCTACGAGCAGTACTTC,CASSNYAGYAYEQYF
TRBV4-3,TRBJ2-2,once,TRBD2,21,TGCGCCAGCAGCCAAGAATCGACGGCCCTTAGCGGGAGTGCCGACACCGGGGAGCTGTTTTTT,CASSQESTALSGSADTGELFF
TRBV7-2,TRBJ1-2,-,TRBD1,14,TGTGCCAGCAGCTTCAATGGACAGGGGTATGGCTACACCTTC,CASSFNGQGYGYTF
TRBV11-2,TRBJ1-2,-,-,14,TGTGCCAGCAGCTTAGGGCTCAGGGGAGATGGCTACACCTTC,CASSLGLRGDGYTF
TRBV18,TRBJ2-3,-,-,17,TGTGCCAGCTCTCAAAGGCGGGTCGGGACGCGCACAGATACGCAGTATTTT,CASSQRRVGTRTDTQYF
TRBV13,TRBJ1-1,-,-,15,TGTGCCAGCAGGCCTAAGGGAGGGGGAAACACTGAAGCTTTCTTT,CASRPKGGGNTEAFF
TRBV19,TRBJ2-2,-,-,18,TGTGCCAGTAGTGCGCAGGGGAGAGGGACTGGTGGGTCCCGGGAGCTGTTTTTT,CASSAQGRGTGGSRELFF
TRBV29-1,TRBJ1-2,-,TRBD1,12,TGCAGCGTCGCCGGGACAGTCTATGGCTACACCTTC,CSVAGTVYGYTF
TRBV6-5,TRBJ2-7,-,-,13,TGTGCCAGCAGTAGGGCGGGGACCTACGAGCAGTACTTC,CASSRAGTYEQYF
TRBV7-2,TRBJ1-2,-,TRBD1,15,TGTGCCAGCAGCTTACAACTGGGACAGGGCCATGGCTACACCTTC,CASSLQLGQGHGYTF
TRBV28,TRBJ2-1,-,-,13,TGTGCCAGCAGTCCACAGGGACACAATGAGCAGTTCTTC,CASSPQGHNEQFF
TRBV4-3,TRBJ2-1,-,-,16,TGCGCCAGCAGCCAAGACGAGGGGATCGCCTACAATGAGCAGTTCTTC,CASSQDEGIAYNEQFF
TRBV5-1,TRBJ1-5,-,-,15,TGCGCCAGCAGCTTGGGGGGCTCGGTTAATCAGCCCCAGCATTTT,CASSLGGSVNQPQHF
TRBV23-1,TRBJ2-5,-,-,16,TGCGCCAGCAGTCAATCGTGTGAGGGGCGCTGGGAGACCCAGTACTTC,CASSQSCEGRWETQYF
TRBV5-6,TRBJ1-2,-,-,14,TGTGCCAGCAACATTGGGCAGCCTAACTATGGCTACACCTTC,CASNIGQPNYGYTF
TRBV10-1,TRBJ1-1,-,-,14,TGCGCCAGCAGTGAGGCCCACCGGGGCACTGAAGCTTTCTTT,CASSEAHRGTEAFF
TRBV29-1,TRBJ2-1,-,TRBD2,19,TGCAGCGTTCTATTGAACTATCCCAGGACGGGGGGGCCGGACAATGAGCAGTTCTTC,CSVLLNYPRTGGPDNEQFF
TRBV19,TRBJ1-5,-,-,15,TGTGCCAGTACTTATAGGGGGGGCGCGGGGCAGCCCCAGCATTTT,CASTYRGGAGQPQHF
TRBV5-4,TRBJ2-7,few,-,14,TGTGCCAGCCGGCCGGGACTTAGCCCCTACGAGCAGTACTTC,CASRPGLSPYEQYF
TRBV9,TRBJ2-1,-,TRBD2,16,TGTGCCAGCAGCGCGCGGACTAGAGGCTCCTACAATGAGCAGTTCTTC,CASSARTRGSYNEQFF
TRBV28,TRBJ1-1,-,TRBD1,15,TGTGCCAGCAGTTTATCCTTGGCAGGGGGCGGGGTAGCTTTCTTT,CASSLSLAGGGVAFF
TRBV10-3,TRBJ2-2,-,TRBD2,18,TGTGCCATCAGTGAGTCTTTCGGGAGCGGGGGAGGCACCGGGGAGCTGTTTTTT,CAISESFGSGGGTGELFF
TRBV7-7,TRBJ2-3,-,TRBD2,15,TGTGCTAGCAGCCGGACTAGCGGGAAGGGAGATACGCAGTATTTT,CASSRTSGKGDTQYF
TRBV18,TRBJ2-6,-,-,14,TGTGCCAGCTCACGGGGTACTGGGGCCAACGTCCTGACTTTC,CASSRGTGANVLTF